This TCR beta chain is from a study of blood T cell repertoires in COVID-19. The overall study: T cells, B-cell-depleted T cells, or PBMCs provided the cDNA or gDNA that served as material.

Germline assignment: CDR1 MNHEY and CDR2 SVGEGT. There are 16 residues in the CDR3. The trim removed 2 bases at V and 9 bases at J, leaving 10 bases unmatched. This clone was recorded only once. Method: immunoSEQ multiplex PCR; TCRdb's copy keeps in-frame clones and lacks some. The sample holds 40,000 or so clones, 75% to 90% seen once. This rearrangement joins TRBV6-2 or TRBV6-3 to TRBJ2-1; 10 bases fit TRBD2. This receptor was taken from a man between 60 and 75 years old with acute or convalescent COVID-19. Sequenced sample: peripheral blood. The CDR3 region is CASSYRTSGLGREQFF. For the CDR3, the DNA is TGTGCCAGCAGTTACCGGACTAGCGGCCTTGGGCGTGAGCAGTTCTTC.